This TCR beta chain was recorded in a study of cytomegalovirus exposure and HLA in healthy donors. Overall study: Researchers found that roughly 80% of around 400 genotyped donors fell within the Caucasian-associated ancestry cluster.

In this sample, this clone turned up a few times. Its antigen is undetermined. Trimming stripped 1 base from V and 0 bases from J, with 10 bases between. From germline, CDR1 is LNHNV and CDR2 YYDKDF (reference sequence). The CDR3 has 16 residues. Study results and caveats: 164 TCR beta chains were listed as cytomegalovirus-associated. For most TCR beta V segments, an earlier analysis put the productive rate at about 90% or about 30% of the time. The classifier was said to identify cytomegalovirus status with high specificity and sensitivity.

60 Vbeta and 13 Jbeta primers were used in PCR. This table comes from immunoSEQ multiplex PCR, and its TCRdb copy is limited to in-frame clones, with some not included. The table shows some 120,000 clones, with 75% to 90% occurring only once. This receptor was taken from a male donor in good health and CMV-seronegative. The chain recombines TRBV15 with TRBJ1-3; tentative D call: TRBD1 (5 bases). The source material was PBMCs. The CDR3 here is CATSRAGDVSGNTIYF. For the CDR3, the DNA is TGTGCCACCAGCAGAGCGGGGGACGTCTCTGGAAACACCATATATTTT.